This T cell receptor (beta chain) was sequenced for a study of graft-versus-host responses after intestinal transplantation. Study-level background: Tacrolimus and steroids were given for three to four years to all recipients after anti-thymocyte globulin induction.

Here immunoSEQ multiplex PCR was the method, and the copy in TCRdb shows in-frame clones only, minus some. The data show about 88,000 clones, 91% seen once. Findings of the study overall: Peak circulating GvH clone levels tracked with early post-transplant HvG declines.

The CDR3 spans 15 residues. Germline values: CDR1 SGHDT, CDR2 YYEEEE. V was trimmed by 6 bases and J by 6 bases, leaving 22 bases between them. A few counts support this clone. What it recognizes is unknown. Sequencing was performed on unstimulated CD4+ T cells sorted from spleen or lymph node cells, taken before transplant. The chain has TRBV5-6 and TRBJ2-7; weak D call: TRBD1 (6 bases). The clonotype originates from a human donor who was the organ donor for an intestinal transplant. CDR3 sequence reads: CASNVRQVWGSEQYF. The CDR3 coding sequence is TGTGCCAGCAACGTCCGACAGGTTTGGGGGAGCGAGCAGTACTTC.